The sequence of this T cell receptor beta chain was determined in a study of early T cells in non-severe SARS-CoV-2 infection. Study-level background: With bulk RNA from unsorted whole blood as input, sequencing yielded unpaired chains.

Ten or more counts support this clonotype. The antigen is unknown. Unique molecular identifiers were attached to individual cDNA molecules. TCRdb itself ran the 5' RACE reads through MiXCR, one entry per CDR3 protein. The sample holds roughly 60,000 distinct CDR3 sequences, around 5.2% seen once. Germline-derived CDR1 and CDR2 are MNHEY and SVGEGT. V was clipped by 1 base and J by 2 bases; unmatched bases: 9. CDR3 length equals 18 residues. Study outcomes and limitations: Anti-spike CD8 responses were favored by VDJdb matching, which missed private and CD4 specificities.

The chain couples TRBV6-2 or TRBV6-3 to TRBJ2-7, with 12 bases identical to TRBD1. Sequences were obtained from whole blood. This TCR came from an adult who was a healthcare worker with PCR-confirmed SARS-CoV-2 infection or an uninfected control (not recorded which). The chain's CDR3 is CASSYWGQGAVGTYEQYF. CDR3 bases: TGTGCCAGCAGTTACTGGGGACAGGGGGCCGTGGGAACCTACGAGCAGTACTTC.